This T cell receptor beta chain originates from a study of response to subunit inactivated influenza vaccine. One entry per CDR3 protein, called by TCRdb with MiXCR from the RT-PCR reads. This table has about 540,000 distinct CDR3 sequences, roughly 25% appearing once. CDR3 length: 16 residues. V lost 4 bases to trimming and J lost 1 base; unmatched junction nucleotides: 8. The V gene's germline CDR1 is SNHLY and CDR2 FYNNEI. These data also featured in a second study, about T cells expressing NK-cell markers. From that second work: Synthesis of TCR beta cDNA relied on 5'RACE template switching carrying UMIs.

The gene calls are TRBV2 and TRBJ2-5; 8 bases map to TRBD1. The receptor was isolated from a man in his fifties who received an inactivated influenza vaccine. This sample comprised CD4+ T cells sorted from PBMCs, obtained less than 13 days after vaccination. The CDR3 coding sequence is TGTGCCAGCAGTGCCCTTCGCCAGGGGGCCCAAGAGACCCAGTACTTC. Translated: CASSALRQGAQETQYF. The full variable domain, its missing parts supplied by reference TRBV2 and TRBJ2-5, is EPEVTQTPSHQVTQMGQEVILRCVPISNHLYFYWYRQILGQKVEFLVSFYNNEISEKSEIFDDQFSVERPDGSNFTLKIRSTKLEDSAMYFCASSALRQGAQETQYFGPGTRLLVL.